This T cell receptor (beta chain) was obtained from a study of blood T cell repertoires in COVID-19. As for the study in general: COVID-19 samples from acute and convalescent phases originated in the United States, Italy and Spain.

Under the authors' procedure: Quantification of nucleated cells was approximated via reference gene primer amplification. The method was immunoSEQ multiplex PCR; TCRdb's version includes in-frame clones alone and lacks a portion of them. That table gives V, J and clone size, and the DNA gave D and trimming. This sample has 270,000 or so clones, with around nine tenths found just once. Germline assignment: CDR1 SGHVS and CDR2 FQNEAQ. The CDR3 contains 14 residues. V shed 10 bases and J 9 bases; nucleotides not matched to a gene: 7. Specimen: peripheral blood. This TCR was sampled from a woman between 35 and 50 years old who had recovered from COVID-19. The chain carries TRBV7-8 and TRBJ2-1, with 15 bases fitting TRBD2. In DNA, the CDR3 is TGTGCCACCGGACTAGCGGGAGGGCCGGGTGAGCAGTTCTTC. Protein: CATGLAGGPGEQFF. Complete variable domain (other parts from reference TRBV7-8 and TRBJ2-1): GAGVSQSPRYKVAKRGQDVALRCDPISGHVSLFWYQQALGQGPEFLTYFQNEAQLDKSGLPSDRFFAERPEGSVSTLKIQRTQQEDSAVYLCATGLAGGPGEQFFGPGTRLTVL.